The 6 T cell receptor beta chains below all came from one sample that was sequenced in a study of cytomegalovirus exposure and HLA in healthy donors. PCR primers comprised 60 Vbeta and 13 Jbeta primers. Profiled with immunoSEQ multiplex PCR; TCRdb holds only in-frame clones, not every one. The data show about 190,000 clones, roughly 77% seen once. Sequencing used PBMCs. The receptors were sampled from a man aged 30-40 years in good health and CMV-seropositive.

This rearrangement joins TRBV6-4 to TRBJ2-7; D not certain. Germline-derived CDR1 and CDR2 are MRHNA and SNTAGT. Trimming left V 0 bases short and J 2 bases short, with 8 bases between. This CDR3 is built from 14 residues. CDR3 loop: CASSDSSGTYEQYF. Here the CDR3 DNA reads TGTGCCAGCAGTGACTCTTCCGGTACCTACGAGCAGTACTTC.

The genes are TRBV19 and TRBJ2-2; D unresolved. CDR1 and CDR2 (germline): LNHDA, SQIVND (reference sequence). This CDR3 region has 14 residues. V was pared by 3 bases and J by 9 bases, with 14 bases between. The CDR3 loop reads CASSIKPELRELFF. The DNA for the CDR3 is TGTGCCAGTAGTATTAAGCCCGAGCTGAGGGAGCTGTTTTTT.

The rearrangement uses TRBV9 and TRBJ2-3, with D unresolved. With 0 bases removed from V and 5 bases from J, the gap between germline ends came to 10 bases. Per germline, CDR1 SGDLS and CDR2 YYNGEE. This CDR3 has 14 amino acids. The CDR3 DNA sequence: TGTGCCAGCAGCGTAGACAGTATGGTAGATACGCAGTATTTT. Translation: CASSVDSMVDTQYF.

The table lists this clone with a count of one. The chain joins TRBV29-1 to TRBJ1-2; D unresolved. The V gene's germline CDR1 is SQVTM and CDR2 ANQGSEA. The CDR3 consists of 14 residues. Trimming stripped 3 bases from V and 6 bases from J, with 17 bases between. The CDR3 bases are TGCAGCGTTGAGTCGAGCCATTTCGAGAATGGCTACACCTTC. Translated, it gives CSVESSHFENGYTF.

V is TRBV28 and J is TRBJ1-2; D is uncertain. V was cut by 5 bases and J by 8 bases, with 24 bases left in between. CDR3 length equals 16 residues. Looked up from germline, CDR1 is MDHEN and CDR2 is SYDVKM. The DNA of the CDR3 is TGTGCCAGCAGTCCCCCTGATTACGTCTCAGAGGGAGGCTACACCTTC. It specifies CASSPPDYVSEGGYTF.

The V call is TRBV15, the J call TRBJ1-5; 10 bases match TRBD1. This CDR3 has 14 residues. The V and J ends lost 3 bases and 4 bases, in that order; junction bases with no gene match: 0. Germline CDR1 and CDR2: LNHNV and YYDKDF (reference sequence). Here the CDR3 reads CATSRDRGNQPQHF. CDR3 DNA: TGTGCCACCAGCAGGGACAGGGGGAATCAGCCCCAGCATTTT.